These 19 T cell receptor beta chains were all obtained from the same sample, sequenced in a study of blood T cell repertoires in COVID-19. Measured with immunoSEQ multiplex PCR; TCRdb has only the in-frame clones, and not every one. The sample contains 110,000 to 150,000 clones, roughly 80% of which appear only once. Specimen: PBMCs or T cells enriched from blood (not recorded which). All receptors come from a woman in her thirties or forties who had recovered from COVID-19.

V gene TRBV3-1 (or the pseudogene TRBV3-2) combines with J gene TRBJ1-5; perhaps TRBD1 as D (5 bases). V lost 0 bases and J lost 7, with 13 bases in between. CDR1 and CDR2 (germline): LGHDT, YNNKEL (reference sequence). The CDR3 totals 15 residues. CDR3 region: CASSQDTGPGQPQHF. The CDR3 coding sequence is TGTGCCAGCAGCCAAGATACGGGCCCAGGGCAGCCCCAGCATTTT.

The chain couples TRBV5-1 to TRBJ2-5, with D unresolved. The CDR3 consists of 13 residues. Germline-derived CDR1 and CDR2 are SGHRS and YFSETQ. V shed 0 bases and J shed 5 bases, with 8 bases lying between them. The CDR3 sequence: CASSLGSFETQYF. The CDR3 DNA reads TGCGCCAGCAGCTTGGGTTCTTTTGAGACCCAGTACTTC.

The V gene is TRBV19, the J gene TRBJ1-2; possible D gene TRBD1, 6 bases. CDR1 LNHDA and CDR2 SQIVND come from the germline V gene (reference sequence). The CDR3 spans 14 residues. Trimming cost V 1 base and J 4 bases, with 10 bases left between them. CDR3 loop: CASSIVGTTYGYTF. The CDR3 nucleotides are TGTGCCAGTAGTATAGTTGGGACAACCTATGGCTACACCTTC.

This clone is a singleton in its sample. The chain couples TRBV6-1 to TRBJ1-5, with D hard to call. Germline V gene lookup returns CDR1 MNHNS and CDR2 SASEGT. The CDR3 loop spans 16 amino acids. V shed 2 bases and J shed 7 bases, with 18 bases lying between them. CDR3 residues: CASSEMGGNGVQPQHF. The CDR3 DNA sequence: TGTGCCAGCAGTGAAATGGGCGGGAATGGAGTCCAGCCCCAGCATTTT.

The chain uses TRBV6-5 and TRBJ1-6; D is possibly TRBD1 (6 bases). V shed 6 bases and J shed 5 bases, with 11 bases lying between them. CDR1 and CDR2 from the germline V gene are MNHEY and SVGAGI. There are 14 residues in the CDR3. CDR3 nucleotides: TGTGCCAGCAGCATACAGGGAAATAATTCACCCCTCCACTTT. Translated: CASSIQGNNSPLHF.

The J gene is TRBJ1-1, the V gene TRBV14; D is perhaps TRBD1 (5 bases). CDR1 is SGHDN, CDR2 FVKESK, per germline. This CDR3 has 14 amino acids. The V end was cut by 2 bases, the J end by 2 bases, with 9 bases between. Here the CDR3 DNA reads TGTGCCAGCAGCCAAACAGGTATAAACACTGAAGCTTTCTTT. This sequence encodes CASSQTGINTEAFF.

The gene calls are TRBV30 and TRBJ1-4; TRBD1 is a possible D gene (6 bases). V was trimmed by 5 bases and J by 5 bases, leaving 12 bases between them. CDR1 and CDR2 (germline): GTSNPN, SVGIG (reference sequence). This CDR3 spans 13 amino acids. The CDR3 spells CAWGGGGNEKLFF. Here the CDR3 DNA reads TGTGCCTGGGGTGGGGGGGGCAATGAAAAACTGTTTTTT.

The chain employs TRBV7-9 and TRBJ2-1; 7 bases map to TRBD2. J was trimmed by 1 base and V by 0 bases; bases with no gene match: 12. CDR3 length equals 19 residues. Germline V CDR1 and CDR2: SEHNR, FQNEAQ (reference sequence). CDR3 sequence reads: CASSLAVPSTSRSYNEQFF. The CDR3 DNA follows: TGTGCCAGCAGCTTAGCGGTCCCCTCGACTAGCAGGTCCTACAATGAGCAGTTCTTC.

CDR3 amino acids: CASRKNRDPGGYGYTF. CDR3 sequence (DNA): TGTGCCAGCAGGAAGAACCGGGACCCAGGGGGCTATGGCTACACCTTC. The chain joins TRBV2 to TRBJ1-2, with 7 bases aligning to TRBD1. The length of the CDR3 is 16 residues. Looked up from germline, CDR1 is SNHLY and CDR2 is FYNNEI. The ends lost 6 bases at V and 4 bases at J; junction bases unmatched: 14.

In its sample, this clone was seen a few times. V is TRBV6-1 and J is TRBJ1-3; the D is unclear. Per the germline V gene, CDR1 is MNHNS and CDR2 is SASEGT. Trimming removed 0 bases at V and 4 bases at J, with 7 bases between. CDR3 length equals 14 residues. The CDR3: CASSEALEGNTIYF. DNA of the CDR3: TGTGCCAGCAGTGAAGCTTTGGAGGGAAACACCATATATTTT.

CDR3: CASSPSLEERDEKLFF. In DNA form, the CDR3 reads TGTGCCAGCAGCCCTAGCCTGGAGGAGCGAGATGAAAAACTGTTTTTT. The chain has TRBV3-1 (or the pseudogene TRBV3-2) and TRBJ1-4, with D unclear. Germline CDR1 LGHDT, CDR2 YNNKEL (reference sequence). The CDR3 runs 16 residues. V was clipped by 4 bases and J by 6 bases, with 18 bases between them.

The V gene is TRBV5-4, the J gene TRBJ1-1; D not resolved. V was cut by 0 bases and J by 0 bases, with 12 bases left in between. From germline, CDR1 is SGHNT and CDR2 YYREEE (reference sequence). This CDR3 region has 16 residues. This CDR3 is CASSLAQGTVNTEAFF. The CDR3 coding sequence is TGTGCCAGCAGCTTGGCTCAAGGCACAGTGAACACTGAAGCTTTCTTT.

The CDR3 region has the DNA TGTGCCAGCAGCGTGAACAGTGGAAACACCATATATTTT. Translation gives CASSVNSGNTIYF. The V and J genes are TRBV9 and TRBJ1-3; no clear D. V shed 2 bases and J shed 3 bases, with 6 bases lying between them. The CDR3 runs 13 residues. Germline V lookup: CDR1 SGDLS, CDR2 YYNGEE.

The chain combines TRBV19 with TRBJ2-7; TRBD1 matches at 7 bases. This CDR3 is built from 14 residues. Looked up from germline, CDR1 is LNHDA and CDR2 is SQIVND (reference sequence). With 5 bases clipped from V and 4 bases from J, the junction kept 8 bases outside the gene matches. CDR3 bases: TGTGCCAGTAGTGGGACAGTAGGAGGATACGAGCAGTACTTC. It yields the protein CASSGTVGGYEQYF.

The chain carries TRBV10-3 and TRBJ1-5, with a tentative D call TRBD1 (6 bases). V shed 11 bases and J shed 4 bases, with 15 bases lying between them. CDR1 is ENHRY and CDR2 is SYGVKD in the germline V gene. The CDR3 contains 13 residues. The CDR3 coding sequence is TGTGCCGTCAACAACAGGGAAAATCAGCCCCAGCATTTT. Translating it yields CAVNNRENQPQHF.

The rearrangement links TRBV6-5 to TRBJ2-7; 11 positions agree with TRBD2. V was clipped by 6 bases and J by 0 bases; unmatched bases: 4. The germline V gene has CDR1 MNHEY and CDR2 SVGAGI. The CDR3 totals 15 residues. The CDR3 coding sequence is TGTGCCAGCAGCTTGACTAGCGGGACCTCCTACGAGCAGTACTTC. It translates to CASSLTSGTSYEQYF.

J is TRBJ2-1 and V is TRBV11-3, with unresolved D. V was cut by 1 base and J by 5 bases, with 6 bases left in between. Germline V gene sequence: CDR1 SGHNT, CDR2 YENEEA. This CDR3 spans 13 amino acids. The CDR3 sequence: CASSLGRNNEQFF. In DNA, the CDR3 is TGTGCCAGCAGCTTAGGGCGGAACAATGAGCAGTTCTTC.

The rearrangement links TRBV28 to TRBJ1-3, with a tentative D call TRBD1 (6 bases). The length of the CDR3 is 14 residues. V gave up 2 bases and J gave up 6 bases, with 11 bases separating them. Germline values: CDR1 MDHEN, CDR2 SYDVKM. The CDR3, as DNA: TGTGCCAGCAGTTTACCCACAGGGAAAAACACCATATATTTT. Its protein is CASSLPTGKNTIYF.

V gene TRBV7-9 combines with J gene TRBJ1-2; 8 nucleotides match TRBD1. The junction had 6 bases not matched to a gene; V was cut back by 1 base and J by 5 bases. CDR3 length: 15 residues. The germline gives CDR1 SEHNR, CDR2 FQNEAQ (reference sequence). The DNA for the CDR3 is TGTGCCAGCAGCTTAGAACAGGGGGGTTTATATGGCTACACCTTC. This gives the protein CASSLEQGGLYGYTF.